This T cell receptor beta chain was profiled in a study of CD8+ T cells in alopecia areata. Study conclusions and caveats: Alopecia totalis/universalis scalp especially showed more expanded CD8+ clones than normal scalp.

As concerns this clone: The target antigen is unknown.

Samples from alopecia areata patients were lesional scalp punch biopsies and peripheral blood. The V end lost 4 bases, the J end lost 4 bases, and 15 bases lay between the germline ends. CDR1 and CDR2 from the germline V gene are SGDLS and YYNGEE. The CDR3 totals 15 residues. Reverse transcribed after extraction, RNA yielded cDNA as the sequencing template. Produced via immunoSEQ multiplex PCR; TCRdb's table is partial and in-frame only. This table holds roughly 250,000 clones, under 80% found once. This sample comprised CD4+ T cells sorted from blood, obtained at week 0. The TCR originated in a human donor with alopecia areata. V is TRBV9 and J is TRBJ2-1; unclear D gene. In DNA form, the CDR3 reads TGTGCCAGCAGCCCCAGATCGGCCCTTTACAATGAGCAGTTCTTC. It codes for CASSPRSALYNEQFF.